A single sample gave rise to the 27 T cell receptor beta chains below, sequenced in a study of T cell responses to AZD1222 COVID-19 vaccine. Clones were sequenced by immunoSEQ multiplex PCR, and TCRdb holds only the in-frame ones, with some missing. The table has some 100,000 clones, approximately 87% seen once; the top ten hold over 3%. The sample here was peripheral blood, taken on day 0 of AZD1222 vaccination. The receptor set was obtained from an adult in good health.

The rearrangement links TRBV9 to TRBJ1-1; tentatively, D is TRBD1 (6 bases). The CDR3 has 14 residues. Germline-derived CDR1 and CDR2 are SGDLS and YYNGEE. Trimming removed 0 bases from V and 4 bases from J, with 10 bases in between. CDR3 DNA sequence: TGTGCCAGCAGCGTAGTACAGGGAGGCACTGAAGCTTTCTTT. This encodes CASSVVQGGTEAFF. Using reference TRBV9 and TRBJ1-1 for the parts outside the CDR3, the full variable domain is DSGVTQTPKHLITATGQRVTLRCSPRSGDLSVYWYQQSLDQGLQFLIQYYNGEERAKGNILERFSAQQFPDLHSELNLSSLELGDSALYFCASSVVQGGTEAFFGQGTRLTVV.

This clone was recorded once. V gene TRBV5-8 combines with J gene TRBJ1-6, with 9 bases identical to TRBD1. The V gene's germline CDR1 is SGHTS and CDR2 YDEGEE. Trimming took 1 base from V and 13 from J; bases not matched to a gene: 12. The CDR3 runs to 16 residues. The DNA for the CDR3 is TGTGCCAGCAGCTTGCGACAGGGGGTAATCGTTTCGCCCCTCCACTTT. Its translation is CASSLRQGVIVSPLHF.

The V and J genes are TRBV7-2 and TRBJ2-1, with D possibly called TRBD1 or TRBD2 (5 bases each). Germline CDR1 and CDR2: SGHTA and FQGNSA. V was pared by 5 bases and J by 6 bases, with 11 bases between. The CDR3 covers 13 residues. CDR3 nucleotides: TGTGCCAGCAGCACCCGGGACGGCAATGAGCAGTTCTTC. The encoded protein is CASSTRDGNEQFF. Filled out from reference TRBV7-2 and TRBJ2-1, the complete variable domain reads GAGVSQSPSNKVTEKGKDVELRCDPISGHTALYWYRQSLGQGLEFLIYFQGNSAPDKSGLPSDRFSAERTGGSVSTLTIQRTQQEDSAVYLCASSTRDGNEQFFGPGTRLTVL.

This clone was recorded at least ten times. The CDR3 loop is CASSLGTANDEQYF. Written as DNA, the CDR3 is TGCGCCAGCAGCTTGGGGACAGCGAACGACGAGCAGTACTTC. This chain links TRBV5-1 with TRBJ2-7, with D maybe TRBD1 (6 bases). The V end was cut by 0 bases, the J end by 5 bases, with 12 bases between. The germline gives CDR1 SGHRS, CDR2 YFSETQ. This CDR3 contains 14 residues.

This rearrangement joins TRBV18 to TRBJ1-4; possible D gene TRBD1, 5 bases. In germline, CDR1 is KGHSH, CDR2 LQKENI. The CDR3 totals 16 residues. Trimming pared 5 bases from V and 4 bases from J, leaving 17 bases between. The CDR3 region is CASSGTGGRSNEKLFF. CDR3 sequence (DNA): TGTGCCAGCTCAGGCACCGGGGGACGGAGTAATGAAAAACTGTTTTTT. Variable domain in full (rest from reference TRBV18 and TRBJ1-4): NAGVMQNPRHLVRRRGQEARLRCSPMKGHSHVYWYRQLPEEGLKFMVYLQKENIIDESGMPKERFSAEFPKEGPSILRIQQVVRGDSAAYFCASSGTGGRSNEKLFFGSGTQLSVL.

V gene TRBV19 combines with J gene TRBJ1-1, with 7 bases lining up with TRBD1. The J segment lost 6 bases and the V segment lost 1 base, leaving 8 bases of the junction unmatched. CDR1 is LNHDA, CDR2 SQIVND, per germline (reference sequence). The CDR3 is made up of 15 amino acids. The CDR3 reads CASSIGEGAISEAFF. In DNA form, the CDR3 reads TGTGCCAGTAGTATAGGGGAGGGGGCCATCTCTGAAGCTTTCTTT.

This clone was recorded once. The CDR3 DNA reads TGTGCCAGCAGTTTCGGACAGGGCAACTATGGCTACACCTTC. Translation gives CASSFGQGNYGYTF. The chain recombines TRBV6-2 or TRBV6-3 with TRBJ1-2; 8 bases are a match to TRBD1. J was trimmed by 2 bases and V by 4 bases; bases with no gene match: 3. The CDR3 runs to 14 residues. Germline CDR1 is MNHEY and CDR2 is SVGEGT.

This clone was counted between two and nine times. The gene calls are TRBV15 and TRBJ1-2; D not resolved. Germline CDR1 is LNHNV and CDR2 is YYDKDF (reference sequence). V lost 3 bases and J lost 8, with 13 bases in between. This CDR3 is 13 amino acids long. This CDR3 is CATSRERVGGYTF. The CDR3, as DNA: TGTGCCACCAGCAGGGAACGCGTGGGAGGCTACACCTTC.

This clone came up once. The rearrangement joins TRBV29-1 to TRBJ1-2, with D unresolved. The CDR3 is 9 amino acids. V lost 1 base, J lost 12 bases, and 6 bases lay in between. Germline V gene data show CDR1 as SQVTM and CDR2 as ANQGSEA. CDR3 sequence reads: CSVEAGNTF. The CDR3 bases are TGCAGCGTTGAAGCCGGTAACACCTTC. The full variable domain, with the rest looked up from reference TRBV29-1 and TRBJ1-2, is SAVISQKPSRDICQRGTSLTIQCQVDSQVTMMFWYRQQPGQSLTLIATANQGSEATYESGFVIDKFPISRPNLTFSTLTVSNMSPEDSSIYLCSVEAGNTFGSGTRLTVV.

The chain has TRBV11-2 and TRBJ2-3; possibly TRBD1 or TRBD2 for D (5 bases each). CDR1 is SGHAT and CDR2 is FQNNGV in the germline V gene. Trimming cost V 7 bases and J 4 bases, with 21 bases left between them. CDR3 length: 16 residues. The CDR3, as DNA: TGTGCCAGCACCCCTTTTGTTTGGGGGAACGCAGATACGCAGTATTTT. This codes for CASTPFVWGNADTQYF.

V usage is TRBV28 and J usage is TRBJ1-6, with D tentatively TRBD1 (5 bases). This CDR3 region has 14 residues. Between the trimmed V and J ends, which lost 6 bases and 6 bases, there was a span of 12 bases. CDR1 is MDHEN, CDR2 SYDVKM, per germline. CDR3 protein: CASRGAGTNSPLHF. CDR3 nucleotide sequence: TGTGCCAGCAGAGGGGCAGGAACTAATTCACCCCTCCACTTT.

This rearrangement joins TRBV4-2 to TRBJ1-4; D gene ambiguous. Germline CDR1 reads LGHNA; CDR2 reads YNFKEQ. V lost 4 bases and J 7 bases, leaving 10 bases between the germline ends. This CDR3 is built from 13 residues. As DNA, the CDR3 is TGTGCCAGCAGCCCCTATAGGGCTGAAAAACTGTTTTTT. This gives the protein CASSPYRAEKLFF.

The chain joins TRBV18 to TRBJ1-2; D remains ambiguous. CDR1 is KGHSH and CDR2 is LQKENI in the germline V gene. V was pared by 0 bases and J by 1 base, with 6 bases between. The CDR3 has 14 residues. The CDR3 loop is CASSPPTNNYGYTF. The DNA for the CDR3 is TGTGCCAGCTCACCACCGACAAATAACTATGGCTACACCTTC.

The chain joins TRBV7-6 to TRBJ1-2; D gene ambiguous. CDR3 length: 15 amino acids. From germline, CDR1 is SGHVS and CDR2 FNYEAQ. Trimming shortened V by 3 bases and J by 1 base, and 12 bases separated the two germline ends. Here the CDR3 reads CASSLTGEDNYGYTF. The CDR3 nucleotides read TGTGCCAGCAGCTTGACTGGGGAGGATAACTATGGCTACACCTTC.

The chain recombines TRBV21-1 with TRBJ2-2; the table's D gene call, TRBD2, was not cross checked with the DNA. TRBV21-1 is reported as a pseudogene. The CDR3 is 19 amino acids. CDR3 DNA sequence: TGTGCCAGCAGCACACCGGGACTAGCGGGGGGGCCGGGCACCGGGGAGCTGTTTTTT. This encodes CASSTPGLAGGPGTGELFF.

This rearrangement joins TRBV27 to TRBJ1-1; 9 nucleotides agree with TRBD1. The CDR3 runs to 18 residues. CDR1 and CDR2 from the germline V gene are MNHEY and SMNVEV (reference sequence). V gave up 2 bases and J gave up 3 bases; unmatched junction bases: 13. The CDR3 coding sequence is TGTGCCAGCAGTTTACGCGGTTGGACAGGGGTGAAGGACACTGAAGCTTTCTTT. As protein: CASSLRGWTGVKDTEAFF.

This chain connects TRBV4-2 to TRBJ1-6; 11 bases agree with TRBD1. The CDR3 spans 17 residues. Germline trimming cut 5 bases from V and 8 bases from J; bases unmatched to any gene: 11. In germline, CDR1 is LGHNA, CDR2 YNFKEQ. In DNA form, the CDR3 reads TGTGCCAGCAGCATAGGACAGGGGGCGCCCGGGGATTCACCCCTCCACTTT. It specifies CASSIGQGAPGDSPLHF.

This clone was observed a few times. The rearrangement joins TRBV4-2 to TRBJ1-5, with TRBD1 as a possible D gene (5 bases). The CDR3 covers 14 residues. Germline values: CDR1 LGHNA, CDR2 YNFKEQ. Trimming took 0 bases from V and 7 from J, leaving 10 bases between them. This CDR3 reads CASSQDGGNQPQHF. Here the CDR3 DNA reads TGTGCCAGCAGCCAAGATGGGGGTAACCAGCCCCAGCATTTT.

The V call is TRBV6-2 or TRBV6-3, the J call TRBJ2-1; maybe TRBD1 (6 bases). The CDR3 consists of 16 residues. With 5 bases removed from V and 2 bases from J, the gap between germline ends came to 16 bases. The germline gives CDR1 MNHEY, CDR2 SVGEGT. DNA of the CDR3: TGTGCCAGCAGTCCGGCGTCGGGACAACCCTACAATGAGCAGTTCTTC. Amino acids: CASSPASGQPYNEQFF.

The genes are TRBV5-1 and TRBJ1-2; 7 bases are shared with TRBD1. Trimming cost V 9 bases and J 7 bases; bases outside gene matches: 18. This CDR3 comprises 15 residues. Looked up from germline, CDR1 is SGHRS and CDR2 is YFSETQ. The CDR3 DNA sequence: TGCGCCACCTCACCCGGGGGAGGACAGGATGCTGGCTACACCTTC. Encoded protein: CATSPGGGQDAGYTF.

V and J are TRBV5-5 and TRBJ2-2, with 7 bases identical to TRBD1. This CDR3 region has 14 residues. With V trimmed by 4 bases and J by 1 base, 1 base remained unmatched. Germline assignment: CDR1 SGHKS and CDR2 YYEKEE (reference sequence). CDR3 in amino acids: CASSRDRNTGELFF. In DNA, the CDR3 is TGTGCCAGCAGCCGGGACAGGAACACCGGGGAGCTGTTTTTT.

This chain uses TRBV19 with TRBJ1-5; the match to TRBD1 covers 10 bases. CDR1 LNHDA and CDR2 SQIVND come from the germline V gene (reference sequence). V shed 1 base, J shed 4 bases, and the junction held 7 bases outside the gene matches. The length of the CDR3 is 17 residues. DNA for the CDR3: TGTGCCAGTAGTATAGGCTGGGGGGACAGGGGAAATCAGCCCCAGCATTTT. It translates to CASSIGWGDRGNQPQHF. Filled out from reference TRBV19 and TRBJ1-5, the complete variable domain reads DGGITQSPKYLFRKEGQNVTLSCEQNLNHDAMYWYRQDPGQGLRLIYYSQIVNDFQKGDIAEGYSVSREKKESFPLTVTSAQKNPTAFYLCASSIGWGDRGNQPQHFGDGTRLSIL.

The chain carries TRBV5-6 and TRBJ1-4; a possible D gene is TRBD1 (5 bases). The V gene lost 4 bases and the J gene lost 3 bases, with 10 bases spanning the gap. The germline V gene has CDR1 SGHDT and CDR2 YYEEEE. There are 14 residues in the CDR3. The CDR3 coding sequence is TGTGCCAGCAGCGCAGGGAGCCCTAATGAAAAACTGTTTTTT. This encodes CASSAGSPNEKLFF. Looking up the rest from reference TRBV5-6 and TRBJ1-4 gives the full variable domain: DAGVTQSPTHLIKTRGQQVTLRCSPKSGHDTVSWYQQALGQGPQFIFQYYEEEERQRGNFPDRFSGHQFPNYSSELNVNALLLGDSALYLCASSAGSPNEKLFFGSGTQLSVL.

The V and J genes are TRBV19 and TRBJ1-2, with D unclear. The V gene's germline CDR1 is LNHDA and CDR2 SQIVND (reference sequence). The CDR3 contains 14 residues. V lost 1 base to trimming and J lost 8 bases, with 14 bases between them. The CDR3 here is CASSIGRRELGYTF. DNA for the CDR3: TGTGCCAGTAGTATAGGACGTAGGGAATTGGGCTACACCTTC.

The chain carries TRBV5-1 and TRBJ2-3, with D hard to call. V was pared by 4 bases and J by 6 bases, with 18 bases between. CDR1 is SGHRS and CDR2 is YFSETQ in the germline V gene. CDR3 size: 15 residues. The CDR3: CASSPGLATADTQYF. DNA of the CDR3: TGCGCCAGCAGCCCAGGCCTTGCCACGGCCGATACGCAGTATTTT.

The rearrangement joins TRBV7-2 to TRBJ1-2; D is possibly TRBD1 (5 bases). Looked up from germline, CDR1 is SGHTA and CDR2 is FQGNSA. The germline V and J ends were trimmed by 1 base and 2 bases, with 8 bases remaining between them. CDR3 length: 14 residues. CDR3 DNA sequence: TGTGCCAGCAGCTTAGAGGGGTGGAACTATGGCTACACCTTC. It encodes CASSLEGWNYGYTF.

This clone has just a few counts. V is TRBV7-2 and J is TRBJ2-7; perhaps TRBD1 as D (6 bases). The V gene lost 1 base and the J gene lost 5 bases, with 12 bases spanning the gap. The CDR3 runs to 14 residues. Germline assignment: CDR1 SGHTA and CDR2 FQGNSA. As DNA, the CDR3 is TGTGCCAGCAGCTTAGTCACCAGGGGCCACGAGCAGTACTTC. Translated, it gives CASSLVTRGHEQYF.